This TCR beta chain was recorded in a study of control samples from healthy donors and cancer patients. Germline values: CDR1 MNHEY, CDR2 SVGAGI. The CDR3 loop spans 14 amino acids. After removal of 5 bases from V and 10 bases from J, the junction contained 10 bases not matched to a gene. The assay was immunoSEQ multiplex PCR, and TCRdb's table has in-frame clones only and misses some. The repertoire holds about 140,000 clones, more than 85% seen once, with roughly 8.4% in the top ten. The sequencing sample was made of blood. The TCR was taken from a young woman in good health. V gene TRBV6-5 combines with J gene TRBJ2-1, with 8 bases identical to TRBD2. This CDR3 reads CASSLHEIAGEQFF. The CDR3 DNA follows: TGTGCCAGCAGTCTCCACGAGATAGCGGGGGAGCAGTTCTTC.